This passage covers 30 T cell receptor beta chains from one sample sequenced in a study of memory CD4+ T cells and cytomegalovirus serostatus (dated by TCRdb to about 2019). Receptors were amplified or captured by the immunoSEQ multiplex PCR assay. This is the immuneACCESS table as TCRdb keeps it, with only in-frame sequences that have V and J called. A part of the clones is gone; compared with another copy, unresolved V genes explain less than half, and the rest is unexplained. This sample holds around 40,000 clones; nearly 80% were observed only once. The ten most abundant clones make up 0.78% of the sample. A FACSAria II was used to sort memory CD4+ T cells, defined as single viable CD3+CD4+CD8-CD45RO+ cells. Sequenced input: memory CD4+ T cells from blood. Source of these receptors: an adult in good health and CMV-seronegative.

This clone was observed a single time. V usage is TRBV5-1 and J usage is TRBJ1-5; tentatively, D is TRBD1 (5 bases). V lost 0 bases, J lost 5 bases, and 12 bases lay in between. Germline lookup yields CDR1 SGHRS and CDR2 YFSETQ. The CDR3 totals 15 residues. This chain's CDR3 is CASSLAPTVDQPQHF. CDR3 nucleotide sequence: TGCGCCAGCAGCTTGGCCCCGACAGTGGATCAGCCCCAGCATTTT.

In this sample, this clone turned up a few times. The gene calls are TRBV19 and TRBJ2-5; D is perhaps TRBD2 (6 bases). Germline assignment: CDR1 LNHDA and CDR2 SQIVND (reference sequence). Trimming stripped 6 bases from V and 5 bases from J, with 22 bases between. This CDR3 is built from 16 residues. The CDR3 spells CASSLGRDSGGETQYF. In nucleotides, the CDR3 is TGTGCCAGTAGCCTCGGACGGGACTCTGGGGGGGAGACCCAGTACTTC.

This clone was recorded once. J is TRBJ1-5 and V is TRBV5-8; D is possibly TRBD1 (6 bases). The CDR3 extends over 16 amino acids. The germline gives CDR1 SGHTS, CDR2 YDEGEE. Trimming took off 3 bases at V and 4 bases at J, with 17 bases between the two ends. The CDR3 DNA follows: TGTGCCAGCAGCTCGACGGGAGGACAGTCAAATCAGCCCCAGCATTTT. Translation gives CASSSTGGQSNQPQHF.

V and J are TRBV29-1 and TRBJ1-2; D is unclear. V was shortened by 3 bases and J by 4 bases, with 15 bases between the two germline ends. This CDR3 contains 14 residues. Germline V gene sequence: CDR1 SQVTM, CDR2 ANQGSEA. CDR3 protein: CSVDRESKLYGYTF. The CDR3 DNA sequence: TGCAGCGTTGATCGGGAATCTAAACTCTATGGCTACACCTTC.

A remark on this clone: With a much larger clone just one base away, this may be a read error. Other nucleotide sequences in the sample specify the same CDR3. This chain links TRBV14 with TRBJ1-2; a weak D match, TRBD1 (6 bases). CDR3 size: 13 residues. The germline CDR1 and CDR2 sequences are SGHDN and FVKESK. The V gene lost 4 bases and the J gene lost 4 bases, with 10 bases spanning the gap. This CDR3 reads CASSPDRTYGYTF. The CDR3 coding sequence is TGTGCCAGCAGCCCTGACAGGACCTATGGCTACACCTTC.

By share, this clone ranks as medium-sized. The rearrangement links TRBV4-1 to TRBJ2-7; D perhaps matches TRBD1 (5 bases). Germline CDR1 reads MGHRA; CDR2 reads YSYEKL. CDR3 size: 16 residues. Trimming stripped 1 base from V and 0 bases from J, with 13 bases between. CDR3 in amino acids: CASSQVDMGFSYEQYF. CDR3 DNA sequence: TGCGCCAGCAGCCAAGTGGACATGGGGTTCTCCTACGAGCAGTACTTC.

CDR3 in amino acids: CASSKAQRGRGYEQYF. Here the CDR3 DNA reads TGTGCCAGCAGCAAAGCGCAGAGGGGGCGCGGGTACGAGCAGTACTTC. The V and J genes are TRBV21-1 and TRBJ2-7; TRBD1 is the table's D call and was not checked against the DNA. TRBV21-1 is recorded as a pseudogene. The CDR3 contains 16 residues.

The sample holds a few counts of this clone. V gene TRBV29-1 combines with J gene TRBJ2-7; D is possibly TRBD2 (6 bases). CDR3 size: 18 residues. V lost 2 bases and J 6 bases, leaving 29 bases between the germline ends. Germline V gene sequence: CDR1 SQVTM, CDR2 ANQGSEA. For the CDR3, the DNA is TGCAGCGTTGAAACCTTTTCAACAACCGGGAGCTACCCGAGCGAGCAGTACTTC. This encodes CSVETFSTTGSYPSEQYF.

The rearrangement links TRBV7-9 to TRBJ2-5; D unclear. CDR3 size: 13 residues. In germline, CDR1 is SEHNR, CDR2 FQNEAQ (reference sequence). Trimming left V 5 bases short and J 5 bases short, with 12 bases between. CDR3 sequence (DNA): TGTGCCAGCAGCCCCCCATATGGCGAGACCCAGTACTTC. Encoded protein: CASSPPYGETQYF.

This chain links TRBV5-8 with TRBJ1-1; no definite D call. CDR1 is SGHTS and CDR2 is YDEGEE in the germline V gene. The CDR3 is 13 residues long. Trimming stripped 0 bases from V and 1 base from J, with 4 bases between. CDR3 coding DNA: TGTGCCAGCAGCTTGGCCCCGAACACTGAAGCTTTCTTT. Translated, it gives CASSLAPNTEAFF.

V is TRBV6-5 and J is TRBJ2-5, with D uncertain. V gave up 0 bases and J gave up 4 bases, with 9 bases separating them. The germline V gene has CDR1 MNHEY and CDR2 SVGAGI. CDR3 length: 14 amino acids. Here the CDR3 DNA reads TGTGCCAGCAGTTACTCGATGACGCGAGAGACCCAGTACTTC. It is translated as CASSYSMTRETQYF.

The CDR3 DNA reads as TGTGCCAGCAGTGAAGCTAAACTGGACAGCGGGGAGACCCAGTACTTC. Amino acids: CASSEAKLDSGETQYF. J is TRBJ2-5 and V is TRBV6-1; D could derive from TRBD1 or TRBD2 (6 bases each). The CDR3 is made up of 16 amino acids. Deletions cut 0 bases from V and 5 bases from J, with 16 bases between. The germline V gene has CDR1 MNHNS and CDR2 SASEGT.

In regard to this clone: Other DNA sequences within the sample encode an identical CDR3. V usage is TRBV27 and J usage is TRBJ2-7; TRBD1 agrees at 8 bases. CDR3 length equals 14 residues. The germline gives CDR1 MNHEY, CDR2 SMNVEV (reference sequence). Trimming removed 6 bases from V and 4 bases from J; junction bases left unmatched: 8. The CDR3 is CASSSGTGPYEQYF. The DNA of the CDR3 is TGTGCCAGCAGCTCCGGGACAGGCCCGTACGAGCAGTACTTC.

CDR3 loop: CASSLPGVGGYTF. The CDR3, as DNA: TGTGCCAGCAGCCTCCCCGGGGTAGGAGGCTACACCTTC. The chain uses TRBV5-4 and TRBJ1-2; no clear D. Germline V lookup: CDR1 SGHNT, CDR2 YYREEE (reference sequence). The CDR3 sequence is 13 residues long. V lost 4 bases, J lost 8 bases, and 15 bases lay in between.

As DNA, the CDR3 is TGTGCCAGCAGTCCCGGACGGATGAACACTGAAGCTTTCTTT. This translates into CASSPGRMNTEAFF. The chain is built from TRBV27 and TRBJ1-1; the D is unclear. Trimming left V 5 bases short and J 0 bases short, with 10 bases between. This CDR3 is built from 14 residues. Germline assignment: CDR1 MNHEY and CDR2 SMNVEV (reference sequence).

This chain links TRBV10-2 with TRBJ1-1; the match to TRBD1 covers 8 bases. The V segment lost 5 bases and the J segment 7 bases; nucleotides outside the gene matches: 9. CDR1 and CDR2 from the germline V gene are WSHSY and SAAADI. The CDR3 totals 14 residues. CDR3 coding DNA: TGCGCCAGCAGTCGAGGACAGGGAAGGGGTGAAGCTTTCTTT. This translates into CASSRGQGRGEAFF.

The J gene is TRBJ1-4, the V gene TRBV11-3, with no clear D. V was pared by 1 base and J by 7 bases, with 10 bases between. The CDR3 sequence is 14 residues long. CDR1 SGHNT and CDR2 YENEEA come from the germline V gene. CDR3 sequence reads: CASSLGKLGEKLFF. In DNA form, the CDR3 reads TGTGCCAGCAGCTTAGGGAAACTCGGTGAAAAACTGTTTTTT.

The chain links TRBV6-5 to TRBJ1-3; 7 bases agree with TRBD1. With 5 bases clipped from V and 0 bases from J, the junction kept 4 bases outside the gene matches. The CDR3 has 15 residues. Per the germline V gene, CDR1 is MNHEY and CDR2 is SVGAGI. DNA for the CDR3: TGTGCCAGCAGTCGGGACAGCAGCTCTGGAAACACCATATATTTT. Translated, it gives CASSRDSSSGNTIYF.

V gene TRBV19 combines with J gene TRBJ1-5, with a tentative D call TRBD1 (6 bases). CDR3 length equals 18 residues. Per the germline V gene, CDR1 is LNHDA and CDR2 is SQIVND (reference sequence). Between the trimmed V and J ends, which lost 1 base and 1 base, there was a span of 17 bases. In nucleotides, the CDR3 is TGTGCCAGTAGTATAGTCCTTCTTACGGACAGAAGCAATCAGCCCCAGCATTTT. It specifies CASSIVLLTDRSNQPQHF.

The table lists this clone with a few counts. This sequence joins TRBV2 and TRBJ2-6; no reliable D call. The CDR3 runs to 15 residues. CDR1 and CDR2 from the germline V gene are SNHLY and FYNNEI. The V end lost 6 bases, the J end lost 0 bases, and 9 bases lay between the germline ends. CDR3 in amino acids: CASSPISSGANVLTF. The DNA of the CDR3 is TGTGCCAGCAGCCCCATTAGCTCTGGGGCCAACGTCCTGACTTTC.

The V gene is TRBV6-4, the J gene TRBJ2-2; 7 nucleotides match TRBD1. V was pared by 0 bases and J by 1 base, with 2 bases of the junction left unmatched. The CDR3 has 16 residues. CDR1 and CDR2 from the germline V gene are MRHNA and SNTAGT. As DNA, the CDR3 is TGTGCCAGCAGTGACTCGAGACAGGGGAACACCGGGGAGCTGTTTTTT. The encoded protein is CASSDSRQGNTGELFF.

This chain links TRBV25-1 with TRBJ2-6, with D perhaps TRBD2 (7 bases). Per the germline V gene, CDR1 is MGHDK and CDR2 is SYGVNS. The CDR3 length is 17 residues. V shed 3 bases and J shed 4 bases, with 16 bases lying between them. In DNA, the CDR3 is TGTGCCAGCAGTGACCAAGTCGGGGGGCTCGGGGCCAACGTCCTGACTTTC. Its translation: CASSDQVGGLGANVLTF.

This clone was recorded once. The gene calls are TRBV19 and TRBJ1-1; weak D call: TRBD1 (6 bases). CDR3 length: 15 amino acids. Trimming shortened V by 6 bases and J by 4 bases, and 18 bases separated the two germline ends. Germline V CDR1 and CDR2: LNHDA, SQIVND (reference sequence). The CDR3 reads CASRTGEGSSTEAFF. The CDR3 DNA is TGTGCCAGTAGGACAGGAGAGGGATCGAGCACTGAAGCTTTCTTT.

The chain employs TRBV6-1 and TRBJ2-7, with D perhaps assigned TRBD1 or TRBD2 (5 bases each). The V gene's germline CDR1 is MNHNS and CDR2 SASEGT. This CDR3 comprises 14 residues. The V end was cut by 4 bases, the J end by 3 bases, with 13 bases between. DNA for the CDR3: TGTGCCAGCAGTGTTCCGGGACGGTACTACGAGCAGTACTTC. The encoded protein is CASSVPGRYYEQYF.

The chain employs TRBV27 and TRBJ1-5; 9 nucleotides agree with TRBD1. The CDR3 is 13 residues long. V shed 6 bases, J shed 4 bases, and the junction held 1 base outside the gene matches. Germline CDR1 reads MNHEY; CDR2 reads SMNVEV (reference sequence). CDR3 bases: TGTGCCAGCAGGGGGACAGGGAATCAGCCCCAGCATTTT. It encodes CASRGTGNQPQHF.

The chain employs TRBV11-2 and TRBJ1-2; D is undetermined. Germline CDR1 and CDR2: SGHAT and FQNNGV. The CDR3 covers 13 residues. The ends were cut back, 4 bases at V and 7 bases at J, with 13 bases in the middle. CDR3 coding DNA: TGTGCCAGCAGCTCCTTGACCGTAGGTGGCTACACCTTC. Translation gives CASSSLTVGGYTF.

The gene calls are TRBV7-2 and TRBJ1-3, with no clear D. The germline V gene has CDR1 SGHTA and CDR2 FQGNSA. The V and J ends lost 3 bases and 0 bases respectively, with 9 bases between them. The CDR3 is 15 amino acids. The CDR3 DNA sequence: TGTGCCAGCAGCTTTGGTAGGAGCTCTGGAAACACCATATATTTT. Its translation is CASSFGRSSGNTIYF.

This clone has a single count. This CDR3 is CASRKGTGWVGELFF. The CDR3 DNA reads as TGTGCCAGCCGTAAGGGGACAGGGTGGGTCGGGGAGCTGTTTTTT. The gene calls are TRBV27 and TRBJ2-2; TRBD1 aligns across 9 bases. After removal of 8 bases from V and 7 bases from J, the junction contained 11 bases not matched to a gene. Per germline, CDR1 MNHEY and CDR2 SMNVEV (reference sequence). The CDR3 totals 15 residues.

The chain joins TRBV11-3 to TRBJ2-2, with D unclear. V dropped 1 base and J dropped 1 base, with 4 bases sitting between them. Germline V gives CDR1 SGHNT, CDR2 YENEEA. The CDR3 totals 14 residues. CDR3 loop: CASSLVRNTGELFF. CDR3 in DNA: TGTGCCAGCAGCTTAGTAAGGAACACCGGGGAGCTGTTTTTT.

This chain links TRBV29-1 with TRBJ2-7; TRBD2 agrees at 7 bases. CDR1 SQVTM and CDR2 ANQGSEA come from the germline V gene. J lost 2 bases, V lost 5 bases, and 9 bases had no gene match. The CDR3 loop spans 14 amino acids. As DNA, the CDR3 is TGCAGCGTTTCCAAGCGGGGTTCGACCTACGAGCAGTACTTC. This sequence encodes CSVSKRGSTYEQYF.